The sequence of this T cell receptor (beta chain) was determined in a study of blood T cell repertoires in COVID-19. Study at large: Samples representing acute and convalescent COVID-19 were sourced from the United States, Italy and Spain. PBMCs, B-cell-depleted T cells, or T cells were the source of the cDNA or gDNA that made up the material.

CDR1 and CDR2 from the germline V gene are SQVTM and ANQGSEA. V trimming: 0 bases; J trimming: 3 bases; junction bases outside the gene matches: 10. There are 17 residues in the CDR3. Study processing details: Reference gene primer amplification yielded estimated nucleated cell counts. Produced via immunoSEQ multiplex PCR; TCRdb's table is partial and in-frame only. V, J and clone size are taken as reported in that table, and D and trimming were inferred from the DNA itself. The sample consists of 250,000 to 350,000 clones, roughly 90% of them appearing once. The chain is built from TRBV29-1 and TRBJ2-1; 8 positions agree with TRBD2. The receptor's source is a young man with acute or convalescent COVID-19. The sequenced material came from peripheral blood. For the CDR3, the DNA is TGCAGCGTTGAAGACATCCCCGGGAGGGGAAACTACAATGAGCAGTTCTTC. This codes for CSVEDIPGRGNYNEQFF.